The 27 T cell receptor beta chains below come from one sample, sequenced in a study of T cell changes during pregnancy in multiple sclerosis. The repertoire was sequenced with immunoSEQ multiplex PCR; TCRdb's copy has only in-frame clones and lacks some. The sample includes about 24,000 clones, 85% to 90% of them seen just once. The sequencing here drew on CD4+ T cells from peripheral blood mononuclear cells, taken in the second trimester of pregnancy. All receptors come from a female donor in good health, enrolled as a control in a pregnancy study.

The CDR3 spells CASTVPRRGPGNTIYF. The CDR3 DNA sequence: TGTGCCAGCACCGTACCCCGCAGGGGGCCCGGAAACACCATATATTTT. The chain employs TRBV28 and TRBJ1-3; 8 nucleotides align to TRBD1. Trimming at V came to 7 bases and at J to 4 bases, leaving 12 bases not matched to a gene. This CDR3 comprises 16 residues. Germline V gene lookup returns CDR1 MDHEN and CDR2 SYDVKM.

V gene TRBV7-3 combines with J gene TRBJ1-1, with 10 bases identical to TRBD1. After removal of 3 bases from V and 5 bases from J, the junction contained 6 bases not matched to a gene. CDR3 length: 15 residues. Germline CDR1 and CDR2: SGHTA and FQGTGA. In nucleotides, the CDR3 is TGTGCCAGCAGCTTTCAGACAGGGGGCTTTACTGAAGCTTTCTTT. This encodes CASSFQTGGFTEAFF.

This clone has just one count. This rearrangement joins TRBV11-1 to TRBJ1-6; TRBD1 matches at 8 bases. Germline lookup yields CDR1 SGHAT and CDR2 FQDESV (reference sequence). V was clipped by 4 bases and J by 7 bases; unmatched bases: 9. The CDR3 totals 16 residues. DNA for the CDR3: TGTGCCAGCAGCTCTAGTCCGGGACAGGCGAATTCACCCCTCCACTTT. This gives the protein CASSSSPGQANSPLHF.

CDR3 sequence: CASTPGSSGGAYNEQFF. The CDR3 bases are TGTGCCAGCACCCCAGGTTCTAGCGGGGGGGCCTACAATGAGCAGTTCTTC. This chain joins TRBV27 and TRBJ2-1; TRBD2 matches at 12 bases. Germline assignment: CDR1 MNHEY and CDR2 SMNVEV (reference sequence). CDR3 length: 17 residues. With 7 bases clipped from V and 2 bases from J, the junction kept 9 bases outside the gene matches.

By sample share, this clone is medium-sized (0.01 to 0.1%). This chain uses TRBV4-1 with TRBJ2-3; 7 nucleotides align to TRBD2. Per germline, CDR1 MGHRA and CDR2 YSYEKL. The CDR3 length is 17 residues. V dropped 3 bases and J dropped 3; count of bases not matched to a gene: 12. CDR3 residues: CASSQTRAGGWTDTQYF. CDR3 DNA: TGCGCCAGCAGCCAGACCCGGGCCGGGGGGTGGACAGATACGCAGTATTTT.

This clone was counted between two and nine times. The V call is TRBV9, the J call TRBJ1-1, with D maybe TRBD1 (5 bases). V shed 0 bases and J shed 0 bases, with 9 bases lying between them. Germline CDR1 SGDLS, CDR2 YYNGEE. The CDR3 length is 15 residues. In nucleotides, the CDR3 is TGTGCCAGCAGCGTAGTGGGGGGTTTGAACACTGAAGCTTTCTTT. Its protein product is CASSVVGGLNTEAFF.

Here the CDR3 reads CASSDILASYNEQFF. The CDR3 bases are TGTGCCAGCAGTGACATACTAGCCTCCTACAATGAGCAGTTCTTC. The rearrangement links TRBV25-1 to TRBJ2-1; a weak D match, TRBD2 (6 bases). Germline CDR1 is MGHDK and CDR2 is SYGVNS. V was trimmed by 3 bases and J by 0 bases, leaving 9 bases between them. The CDR3 sequence is 15 residues long.

The chain is built from TRBV6-6 and TRBJ2-1; D not certain. The CDR3 covers 14 residues. Trimming took off 2 bases at V and 6 bases at J, with 11 bases between the two ends. Per germline, CDR1 MNHNY and CDR2 SVGAGI (reference sequence). CDR3 bases: TGTGCCAGCAGTTACCCCTCCGAGCCCAATGAGCAGTTCTTC. Translated: CASSYPSEPNEQFF.

The rearrangement links TRBV7-6 to TRBJ1-1, with D possibly matching TRBD1 (5 bases). Germline V gives CDR1 SGHVS, CDR2 FNYEAQ. The ends were cut back, 5 bases at V and 2 bases at J, with 15 bases in the middle. The CDR3 covers 15 residues. CDR3 in amino acids: CASSPARASNTEAFF. The CDR3 DNA reads as TGTGCCAGCAGCCCCGCCAGGGCCTCCAACACTGAAGCTTTCTTT.

V usage is TRBV9 and J usage is TRBJ2-1; tentatively, D is TRBD2 (6 bases). Germline CDR1 and CDR2: SGDLS and YYNGEE. Trimming took 1 base from V and 2 from J, leaving 10 bases between them. The CDR3 runs to 15 residues. Here the CDR3 reads CASSVLATTYNEQFF. CDR3 sequence (DNA): TGTGCCAGCAGCGTACTAGCGACCACCTACAATGAGCAGTTCTTC.

V gene TRBV28 combines with J gene TRBJ1-2, with 9 bases matching TRBD1. The CDR3 sequence is 15 residues long. Germline V gene lookup returns CDR1 MDHEN and CDR2 SYDVKM. Trimming at V came to 6 bases and at J to 2 bases, leaving 7 bases not matched to a gene. The CDR3 loop reads CASRLSGTGNYGYTF. The CDR3, as DNA: TGTGCCAGCAGACTCTCCGGGACAGGGAACTATGGCTACACCTTC.

In this sample, this clone turned up once. The chain links TRBV6-5 to TRBJ1-4; 10 bases are shared with TRBD1. The junction had 9 bases not matched to a gene; V was cut back by 8 bases and J by 6 bases. Germline CDR1 MNHEY, CDR2 SVGAGI. The CDR3 is 15 residues long. CDR3 bases: TGTGCCAGCGGCAAAGACAGGGGGCGTTATGAAAAACTGTTTTTT. This sequence encodes CASGKDRGRYEKLFF.

The V and J genes are TRBV11-1 and TRBJ1-1, with D unresolved. The CDR3 is made up of 14 amino acids. Germline CDR1 and CDR2: SGHAT and FQDESV (reference sequence). With 2 bases removed from V and 4 bases from J, the gap between germline ends came to 11 bases. CDR3 protein: CASSLKEHLTEAFF. CDR3 bases: TGTGCCAGCAGCTTAAAAGAGCATCTCACTGAAGCTTTCTTT. Full variable domain (rest looked up from reference TRBV11-1 and TRBJ1-1): EAEVAQSPRYKITEKSQAVAFWCDPISGHATLYWYRQILGQGPELLVQFQDESVVDDSQLPKDRFSAERLKGVDSTLKIQPAELGDSAMYLCASSLKEHLTEAFFGQGTRLTVV.

The chain has TRBV19 and TRBJ2-1, with 12 bases fitting TRBD2. After removal of 5 bases from V and 8 bases from J, the junction contained 7 bases not matched to a gene. Germline V gene data show CDR1 as LNHDA and CDR2 as SQIVND (reference sequence). CDR3 length: 15 residues. The DNA for the CDR3 is TGTGCCAGTAGTGCCGGGACTAGCGGGTCTGATGAGCAGTTCTTC. Translating gives CASSAGTSGSDEQFF.

The rearrangement links TRBV10-3 to TRBJ2-7; no clear D gene. CDR3 length: 13 amino acids. V was clipped by 11 bases and J by 3 bases, with 17 bases between them. Germline CDR1 ENHRY, CDR2 SYGVKD. Here the CDR3 DNA reads TGTGCCGCTGGAGTCAGCCCTTTCTACGAGCAGTACTTC. It translates to CAAGVSPFYEQYF.

The chain links TRBV5-4 to TRBJ2-7; 7 bases match TRBD1. The CDR3 length is 12 residues. Germline CDR1 SGHNT, CDR2 YYREEE (reference sequence). The junction had 2 bases not matched to a gene; V was cut back by 4 bases and J by 4 bases. The CDR3 nucleotides read TGTGCCAGCAGCGGGACAGAATACGAGCAGTACTTC. Its protein is CASSGTEYEQYF.

The rearrangement links TRBV27 to TRBJ1-5, with TRBD1 identical over 7 bases. The CDR3 sequence is 14 residues long. V dropped 5 bases and J dropped 1; count of bases not matched to a gene: 2. Germline V gives CDR1 MNHEY, CDR2 SMNVEV (reference sequence). In DNA form, the CDR3 reads TGTGCCAGCAGTCAACAGGGGAGCAATCAGCCCCAGCATTTT. Its translation is CASSQQGSNQPQHF.

The rearrangement joins TRBV4-1 to TRBJ2-3, with TRBD2 identical over 9 bases. V was pared by 0 bases and J by 0 bases, with 10 bases of the junction left unmatched. CDR1 is MGHRA, CDR2 YSYEKL, per germline. The CDR3 loop spans 19 amino acids. The CDR3 here is CASSQDRASGARSTDTQYF. CDR3 bases: TGCGCCAGCAGCCAAGATCGGGCTAGCGGGGCACGAAGCACAGATACGCAGTATTTT.

V usage is TRBV5-8 and J usage is TRBJ1-4, with TRBD1 as a possible D gene (5 bases). Germline values: CDR1 SGHTS, CDR2 YDEGEE. V lost 4 bases to trimming and J lost 4 bases, with 17 bases between them. The CDR3 has 16 residues. CDR3 in DNA: TGTGCCAGCAGCCTTCCGGTGGGGGGATATAATGAAAAACTGTTTTTT. It codes for CASSLPVGGYNEKLFF.

The chain recombines TRBV19 with TRBJ2-2, with 9 nucleotides matching TRBD2. The V segment lost 5 bases and the J segment 5 bases; nucleotides outside the gene matches: 6. Germline V CDR1 and CDR2: LNHDA, SQIVND (reference sequence). The CDR3 is made up of 15 amino acids. This CDR3 is CASSGIAGETGELFF. Written as DNA, the CDR3 is TGTGCCAGTAGTGGGATAGCGGGAGAAACCGGGGAGCTGTTTTTT.

The chain joins TRBV27 to TRBJ1-2, with 8 positions matching TRBD1. The CDR3 consists of 13 residues. The V gene end was trimmed by 6 bases and the J gene end by 4 bases; junction bases not matched to a gene: 4. CDR1 and CDR2 from the germline V gene are MNHEY and SMNVEV (reference sequence). Here the CDR3 reads CASSYGQGYGYTF. The DNA for the CDR3 is TGTGCCAGCAGCTACGGACAGGGCTATGGCTACACCTTC.

The V and J genes are TRBV19 and TRBJ1-4; D is possibly TRBD1 (5 bases). Between the trimmed V and J ends, which lost 4 bases and 8 bases, there was a span of 11 bases. The germline gives CDR1 LNHDA, CDR2 SQIVND (reference sequence). The CDR3 totals 13 residues. The CDR3 DNA is TGTGCCAGTAGTAAGGGGCCGGGCGAAAAACTGTTTTTT. The encoded protein is CASSKGPGEKLFF.

This chain uses TRBV11-3 with TRBJ2-1, with 9 positions matching TRBD1. Germline V gives CDR1 SGHNT, CDR2 YENEEA. J lost 4 bases, V lost 3 bases, and 4 bases had no gene match. The CDR3 length is 15 residues. DNA of the CDR3: TGTGCCAGCAGCTTGGGGACAGGGCCATACAATGAGCAGTTCTTC. Amino acid sequence: CASSLGTGPYNEQFF.

The V gene is TRBV5-4, the J gene TRBJ2-3, with 9 bases fitting TRBD2. The CDR3 runs to 15 residues. The ends lost 4 bases at V and 3 bases at J; junction bases unmatched: 6. The V gene's germline CDR1 is SGHNT and CDR2 YYREEE (reference sequence). Here the CDR3 reads CASSLPGLATDTQYF. Here the CDR3 DNA reads TGTGCCAGCAGCCTACCGGGACTAGCTACAGATACGCAGTATTTT.

The chain joins TRBV5-4 to TRBJ2-7; D is undetermined. The germline V gene encodes CDR1 SGHNT and CDR2 YYREEE (reference sequence). The length of the CDR3 is 17 residues. With 6 bases removed from V and 3 bases from J, the gap between germline ends came to 25 bases. The CDR3 loop reads CASTKSIIRDDFYEQYF. DNA of the CDR3: TGTGCCAGCACCAAGAGCATTATCCGAGACGACTTCTACGAGCAGTACTTC.

V usage is TRBV6-1 and J usage is TRBJ1-5; D call uncertain. V was cut by 4 bases and J by 1 base, with 8 bases left in between. There are 14 residues in the CDR3. CDR1 is MNHNS, CDR2 SASEGT, per germline. CDR3 bases: TGTGCCAGCAGTGCAACAGTAAGCAATCAGCCCCAGCATTTT. Translated: CASSATVSNQPQHF.

V usage is TRBV4-1 and J usage is TRBJ2-7; 9 bases agree with TRBD2. In germline, CDR1 is MGHRA, CDR2 YSYEKL. The CDR3 spans 15 residues. With 1 base clipped from V and 1 base from J, the junction kept 2 bases outside the gene matches. For the CDR3, the DNA is TGCGCCAGCAGCCAAGGTCTAGCGGGGTCCTACGAGCAGTACTTC. Protein sequence: CASSQGLAGSYEQYF.